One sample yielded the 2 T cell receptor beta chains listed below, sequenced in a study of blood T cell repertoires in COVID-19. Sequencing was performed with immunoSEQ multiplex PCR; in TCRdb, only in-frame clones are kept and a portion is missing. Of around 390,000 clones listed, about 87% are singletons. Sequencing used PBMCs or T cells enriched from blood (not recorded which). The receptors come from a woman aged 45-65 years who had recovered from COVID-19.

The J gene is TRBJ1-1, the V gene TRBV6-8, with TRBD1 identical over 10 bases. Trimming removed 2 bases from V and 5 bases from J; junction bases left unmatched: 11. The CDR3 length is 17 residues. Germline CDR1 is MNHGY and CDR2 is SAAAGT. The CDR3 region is CASSYPPDRGRVTEAFF. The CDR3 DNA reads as TGTGCCAGCAGTTACCCACCGGACAGGGGGAGGGTAACTGAAGCTTTCTTT.

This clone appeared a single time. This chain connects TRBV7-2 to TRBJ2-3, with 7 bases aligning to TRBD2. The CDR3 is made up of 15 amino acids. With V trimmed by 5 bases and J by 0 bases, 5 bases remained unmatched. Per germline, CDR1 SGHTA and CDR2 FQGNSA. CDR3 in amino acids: CASSHLAASTDTQYF. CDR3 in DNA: TGTGCCAGCAGCCATCTAGCGGCTAGCACAGATACGCAGTATTTT.